This T cell receptor (beta chain) is drawn from a study of shared clonotypes between healthy human individuals. Study background: The donors, two women and three men, were aged 18 to 49.

Original processing notes: Junction-only immunoSEQ sequences carried no quality scores, so filtering differed. The assay was immunoSEQ multiplex PCR, and TCRdb's table has in-frame clones only and misses some. D and trimming come from the DNA, and the V and J calls and clone size come from that table. The data contain about 1 million clones, roughly 70% of them seen just once; the ten biggest clones take up 1.5%. General study results and limits: Donor clonotype sharing was expected to depend on sequencing depth. The genetic and exposure-history diversity represented was limited by few donors.

In the case of this clone: Its antigen is not known.

Germline V lookup: CDR1 SGHVS, CDR2 FNYEAQ. The V and J ends lost 4 bases and 8 bases, in that order; junction bases with no gene match: 7. The CDR3 runs 15 residues. The origin of this receptor is a man in his late teens or twenties in good health. The V gene is TRBV7-6, the J gene TRBJ1-4, with 10 bases aligning to TRBD1. The source material was memory CD4+ T cells sorted from blood. Subset noted: CD45RA-negative fraction. The CDR3 nucleotides read TGTGCCAGCAGCTACCGGACAGGGGGTTACGAAAAACTGTTTTTT. Translating it yields CASSYRTGGYEKLFF.